This TCR beta chain was profiled in a study of CD8 T cells in Susac syndrome. General study results and limits: Acknowledgment was made by the study that its TCR sequencing and HLA analysis involved a relatively small number of individuals.

A remark on this clonotype: Antigen specificity is unknown.

Random hexamers were used to reverse transcribe about 0.45 to 1 ug of RNA. TCRdb processed the immunoSEQ multiplex PCR reads anew with MiXCR; each CDR3 protein has one entry. Among about 120,000 distinct CDR3 sequences listed, around 90% were seen once. Germline V lookup: CDR1 LNHDA, CDR2 SQIVND (reference sequence). With 4 bases removed from V and 0 bases from J, the gap between germline ends came to 15 bases. The CDR3 is 16 residues long. The source material was CD8+ T cells from PBMCs. This clonotype was sampled from a human donor in good health. The chain recombines TRBV19 with TRBJ1-1; possibly TRBD1 for D (5 bases). The CDR3 DNA is TGTGCCAGTAGTACTGGGACGGTAAAGCTGAACACTGAAGCTTTCTTT. Its translation: CASSTGTVKLNTEAFF.